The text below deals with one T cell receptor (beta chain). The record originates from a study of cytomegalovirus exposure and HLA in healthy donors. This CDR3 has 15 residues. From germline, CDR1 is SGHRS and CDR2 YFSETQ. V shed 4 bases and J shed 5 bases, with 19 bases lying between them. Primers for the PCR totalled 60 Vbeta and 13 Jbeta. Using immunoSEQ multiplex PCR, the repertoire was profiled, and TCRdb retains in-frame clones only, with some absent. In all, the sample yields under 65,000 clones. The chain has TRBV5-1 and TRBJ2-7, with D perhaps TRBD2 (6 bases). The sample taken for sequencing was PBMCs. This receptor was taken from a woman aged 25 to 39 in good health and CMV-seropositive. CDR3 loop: CASSLRGGIVDEQYF. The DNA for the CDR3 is TGCGCCAGCAGCCTTCGGGGAGGTATTGTGGACGAGCAGTACTTC.